The TCR beta chain under discussion was sequenced for a study of CD8 T cells in Susac syndrome. Overall study findings and caveats: TCR sequencing and HLA analysis covered a relatively small number of individuals.

cDNA came from roughly 0.5 to 1 ug RNA primed by random hexamers. TCRdb reprocessed the immunoSEQ multiplex PCR reads with MiXCR, giving one entry per CDR3 protein. The table shows over 100,000 distinct CDR3 sequences, with 96% occurring only once. The V and J ends lost 2 bases and 0 bases respectively, with 7 bases between them. The CDR3 is 14 amino acids. In germline, CDR1 is WSHSY, CDR2 SAAADI. Worth noting for this clonotype: Its antigen is not known.

The V call is TRBV10-2, the J call TRBJ1-2; D call uncertain. The sequenced material came from CD4+ T cells from PBMCs. The source of this sequence is a human donor with Susac syndrome. The CDR3 is CASSESPPNYGYTF. The CDR3 DNA reads TGCGCCAGCAGTGAGAGCCCTCCTAACTATGGCTACACCTTC.